This TCR beta chain was retrieved from a study of shared clonotypes between healthy human individuals. Measured with immunoSEQ multiplex PCR; TCRdb has only the in-frame clones, and not every one. This table holds around 500,000 clones, about four fifths found once. The germline gives CDR1 ENHRY, CDR2 SYGVKD. The CDR3 sequence is 13 residues long. This clone was found once. A junction boundary mismatches the germline segment, possibly from a read error. The source of this sequence is a woman in her 40s in good health. Some clones in this sample may be carry-over from other donors' samples. Sequenced input: PBMCs. V and J are TRBV10-3 and TRBJ1-2; no firm D call. The CDR3 sequence: CASSPSPNYGYTF. The CDR3 region has the DNA TGTGCCAGCAGTCCTTCTCCCAACTATGGCTACACCTTC.